The sequence of this T cell receptor (beta chain) was determined in a study of molecular identifiers for immune sequencing clone quantification. There are 18 residues in the CDR3. Germline loops: CDR1 KGHSH, CDR2 LQKENI. Trimming took off 2 bases at V and 0 bases at J, with 14 bases between the two ends. This clonotype has only a few counts. Each CDR3 protein is one row after TCRdb ran MiXCR on the PCR reads. The sample contains tens of thousands of distinct CDR3 sequences, about a sixth of which appear only once. This rearrangement joins TRBV18 to TRBJ2-6; unclear D gene. Sequencing was done on a sample of naive CD8+ T cells from blood, with Jurkat cell RNA spiked in. Specified subset: FACS-sorted CD8+CD4-CCR7+CD45RA+ naive T cells. The receptor was derived from a human donor in good health. Some libraries in this study had Jurkat cell RNA spiked in. CDR3 residues: CASSPDEETISGANVLTF. The DNA of the CDR3 is TGTGCCAGCTCACCAGATGAAGAAACCATCTCTGGGGCCAACGTCCTGACTTTC.